The 5 T cell receptor beta chains presented below share a single source sample, sequenced in a study of T-cell memory formation after mild COVID-19. TCRdb re-called the 5' RACE reads through MiXCR, storing one row per CDR3 protein. The sample has around 420,000 distinct CDR3 sequences; 20% to 25% are singletons. The sequenced material came from PBMCs or a T cell subset sorted from them (not recorded which). The receptors here all came from an adult woman who had mild COVID-19 (a few samples of this study predate the infection). Cell type and time point are not known.

This clonotype was seen more than once but under ten times. The V and J genes are TRBV15 and TRBJ2-3, with D perhaps given as TRBD1 or TRBD2 (5 bases each). The CDR3 is 15 residues long. V was clipped by 4 bases and J by 0 bases, with 11 bases between them. The germline V gene encodes CDR1 LNHNV and CDR2 YYDKDF (reference sequence). This CDR3 is CATSTGRASTDTQYF. The DNA of the CDR3 is TGTGCCACCAGCACGGGACGGGCTAGCACAGATACGCAGTATTTT.

This clonotype was detected a few times. V usage is TRBV6-6 and J usage is TRBJ2-5; a possible D gene is TRBD1 (7 bases). Trimming cost V 8 bases and J 2 bases, with 12 bases left between them. CDR3 length equals 13 residues. Germline loops: CDR1 MNHNY, CDR2 SVGAGI (reference sequence). CDR3 sequence reads: CASGGTEQETQYF. CDR3 in DNA: TGTGCCAGCGGAGGGACAGAACAAGAGACCCAGTACTTC.

The chain recombines TRBV29-1 with TRBJ1-2, with 7 bases identical to TRBD1. V trimming: 0 bases; J trimming: 6 bases; junction bases outside the gene matches: 4. The CDR3 length is 13 residues. Germline V CDR1 and CDR2: SQVTM, ANQGSEA. CDR3 bases: TGCAGCGTTGAAGAATTGACAGGGCATGGCTACACCTTC. It specifies CSVEELTGHGYTF. Together with reference TRBV29-1 and TRBJ1-2, the CDR3 gives the full variable domain: SAVISQKPSRDICQRGTSLTIQCQVDSQVTMMFWYRQQPGQSLTLIATANQGSEATYESGFVIDKFPISRPNLTFSTLTVSNMSPEDSSIYLCSVEELTGHGYTFGSGTRLTVV.

The V gene is TRBV20-1, the J gene TRBJ2-7; 13 bases map to TRBD2. CDR1 DFQATT and CDR2 SNEGSKA come from the germline V gene (reference sequence). V dropped 0 bases and J dropped 3; count of bases not matched to a gene: 2. The CDR3 is 15 residues long. CDR3 nucleotides: TGCAGTGCTAGAGATCGGACTAGCGGGAGCTACGAGCAGTACTTC. It specifies CSARDRTSGSYEQYF.

The chain employs TRBV18 and TRBJ1-5; D not certain. The V gene lost 2 bases and the J gene lost 2 bases, with 10 bases spanning the gap. The CDR3 covers 15 residues. Per germline, CDR1 KGHSH and CDR2 LQKENI. CDR3 loop: CASSPASRGNQPQHF. The CDR3 region has the DNA TGTGCCAGCTCACCAGCCAGCCGGGGCAATCAGCCCCAGCATTTT. Combining the CDR3 with reference TRBV18 and TRBJ1-5 gives the whole variable domain NAGVMQNPRHLVRRRGQEARLRCSPMKGHSHVYWYRQLPEEGLKFMVYLQKENIIDESGMPKERFSAEFPKEGPSILRIQQVVRGDSAAYFCASSPASRGNQPQHFGDGTRLSIL.